The clone carrying this T cell receptor (beta chain) has a count of ten or more. The sample comes from a study of T cells in Graves' hyperthyroidism and ophthalmopathy. Amplification of TCR beta CDR3 regions used RNA as the template. The HTBI primer set was used in a first-round RT-PCR of the TCR CDR3. TCRdb called the multiplex PCR reads again in MiXCR, with one record for every CDR3 protein. The sample contains roughly 700,000 distinct CDR3 sequences, 14% of which appear only once. V lost 4 bases and J 2 bases, leaving 16 bases between the germline ends. This CDR3 is built from 16 residues. Germline V CDR1 and CDR2: SEHNR, FQNEAQ (reference sequence).

The source of this sequence is a woman aged 18-35 years with Graves' hyperthyroidism. This chain links TRBV7-9 with TRBJ2-3, with D possibly TRBD1 on 5 matching bases. Sequences were obtained from blood. The CDR3 reads CASSWTRASITDTQYF. The CDR3 region has the DNA TGTGCCAGCAGCTGGACCAGGGCGTCAATCACAGATACGCAGTATTTT.